The present T cell receptor (beta chain) was sequenced within a study of blood T cells in healthy people across ages. Study-wide results and caveats: Researchers deemed the diversity estimates from one million T cells underestimates. Long-lived donors had more naive CD4+ cells and higher diversity than aged donors.

The CDR3 runs 15 residues. The V gene's germline CDR1 is SGHKS and CDR2 YYEKEE (reference sequence). Trimming took 6 bases from V and 6 from J, leaving 19 bases between them. Together with a sample-barcoded 5' primer, a J-beta primer mix was included in a second PCR lasting about 6 to 11 cycles. TCRdb re-called the 5' RACE reads with MiXCR, one entry per CDR3 protein. The profile covers around 1,700,000 distinct CDR3 sequences, with over 25% appearing a single time and roughly 8.2% taken by the ten largest. In the case of this clonotype: The antigen is undetermined.

The TCR originated in a woman aged 25 to 39 in good health. Sequenced input: blood. The chain joins TRBV5-5 to TRBJ2-1; D is undetermined. Written as DNA, the CDR3 is TGTGCCAGCACCTATGGTAGGTCAGCCAGCAATGAGCAGTTCTTC. Protein sequence: CASTYGRSASNEQFF.